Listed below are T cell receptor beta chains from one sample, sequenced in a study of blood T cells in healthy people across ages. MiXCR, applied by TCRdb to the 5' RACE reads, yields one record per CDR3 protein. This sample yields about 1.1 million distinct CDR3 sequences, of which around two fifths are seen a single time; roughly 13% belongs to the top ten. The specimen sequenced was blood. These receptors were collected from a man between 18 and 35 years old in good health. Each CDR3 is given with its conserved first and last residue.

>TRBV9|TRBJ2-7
CASSLLYLGEQYF
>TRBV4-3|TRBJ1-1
CASSHKGQGVIEAFF
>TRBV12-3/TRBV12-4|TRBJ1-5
CASSSGDGSGPQHF
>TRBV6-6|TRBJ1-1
CASTLLYPTRGRSAFF
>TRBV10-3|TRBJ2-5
CAISSRGTLQETQYF
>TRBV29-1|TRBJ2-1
CSVGAAPQFF
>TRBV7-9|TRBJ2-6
CASSLRAAMRANVLTF
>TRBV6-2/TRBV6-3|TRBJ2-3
CASSYSPGLGGMDTDTQYF
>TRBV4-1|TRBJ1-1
CASSQTTRGAANTEAFF
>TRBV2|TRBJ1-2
CASRDIEDGCTF
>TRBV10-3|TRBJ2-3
CAISEYRGGDTQYF
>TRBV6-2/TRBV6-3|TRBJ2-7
CASRRGDSYEQYF
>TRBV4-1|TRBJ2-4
CASSQDSTSGGYIQYF
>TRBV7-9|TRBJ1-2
CTSSLGPSPPDGYTF
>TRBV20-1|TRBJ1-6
CSARDLRAVENSPLHF
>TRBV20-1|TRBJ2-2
CSARPAGPLLLGELFF
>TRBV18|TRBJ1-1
CASSLRQGENTEAFF
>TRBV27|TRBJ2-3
CASSWDVGGTQYF
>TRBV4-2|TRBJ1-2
CASSQDGTDWKGYTF
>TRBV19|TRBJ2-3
CASSIGRQDSSTDTQYF
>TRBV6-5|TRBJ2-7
CASSDRVSSYEQYF
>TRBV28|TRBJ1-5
CASRGGNQPQHF
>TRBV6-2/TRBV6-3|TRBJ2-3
CASSLGLAGSIDTQYF
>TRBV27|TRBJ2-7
CASTSASYEQYF
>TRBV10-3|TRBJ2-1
CAISEMGGKSSYNEQFF
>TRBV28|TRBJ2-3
CASGRDRNTDTQYF
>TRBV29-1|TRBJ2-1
CSVRTGGSYNEQFF
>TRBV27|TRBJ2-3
CASSFAGGPPLGDTQYF
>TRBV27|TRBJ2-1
CASSIHRDRNEQFF
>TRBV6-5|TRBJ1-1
CVSSFTVPNTEAFF
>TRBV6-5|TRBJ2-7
CASSYSGQGSSEQYF
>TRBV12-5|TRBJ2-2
CASGLLSKDTGELFF
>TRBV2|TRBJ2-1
CASSEARGTGGGEQFF
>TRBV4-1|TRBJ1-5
CASSQDLFTDRATINQPQHF
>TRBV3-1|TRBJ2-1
CASSPGLQSEQFF
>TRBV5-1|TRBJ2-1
CASSTTSGGAHEQFF
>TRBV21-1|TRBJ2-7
CASSKGTGVNEQYF
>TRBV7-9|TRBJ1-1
CASSLRALNAEAFF
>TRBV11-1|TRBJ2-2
CASSLFISSGDRGFNTGELFF
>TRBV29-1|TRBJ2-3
CSVEETGRRTDTQYF
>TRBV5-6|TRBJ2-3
CASSFGTTDTQYF
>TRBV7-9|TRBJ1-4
CASSLDGRNEKLFF